Many counts were recorded for the clone carrying this TCR beta chain. The antigen is unknown. The V gene's germline CDR1 is MNHNY and CDR2 SVGAGI (reference sequence). CDR3 length: 15 amino acids. The junction had 10 bases not matched to a gene; V was cut back by 5 bases and J by 3 bases. Researchers made TCR cDNA using 5'RACE template switching, and this step added a universal primer site and UMIs. TCRdb re-analysed the 5' RACE reads in MiXCR, keeping a single row per CDR3 protein. The top ten clones hold around a fifth of a sample with 250,000 or so distinct CDR3 sequences, about 3.5% of them seen once. This entry belongs to a study of T cells after yellow fever vaccination. Study-level information: SMART-Seq v4 Ultra Low Input prepared libraries from low-cell fractions. Study-level points and caveats: A small proportion of clonotypes was detected in both the CD4 and CD8 compartments. Repertoires sorted by FACS could include abundant clonotypes that are contaminants from the bulk population.

This chain uses TRBV6-6 with TRBJ2-7; 7 nucleotides match TRBD1. Material: PBMCs, obtained 15 days after the yellow fever booster vaccination. The sequence derives from a young man who received the YFV17D yellow fever vaccine. The CDR3 region is CASSLGGARNYEQYF. DNA of the CDR3: TGTGCCAGCAGTCTAGGGGGCGCGCGTAACTACGAGCAGTACTTC.